Listed below are T cell receptor beta chains from one sample, sequenced in a study of immune evolution from preneoplasia to lung adenocarcinoma. Assay: immunoSEQ multiplex PCR; the TCRdb copy retains only in-frame clones and omits some. The sample records some 37,000 clones, roughly 74% being singletons. Sequenced: FFPE invasive lung adenocarcinoma tissue. The receptors were sampled from a person aged 55 to 75 with lung adenocarcinoma. The conserved cysteine and the conserved F or W are not part of the CDR3 here.

TRBV27	10	TRBJ2-6	ASSSLANVLT
TRBV27	15	TRBJ2-7	ASSFSRTGTWGYEQY
TRBV6-6	12	TRBJ1-5	ASNGQGARQPQH
TRBV28	12	TRBJ1-5	ASRRVGGNQPQH
TRBV5-1	13	TRBJ2-2	ASSFDSYNTGELF
TRBV19	16	TRBJ1-3	ASGSLFEGFRPGNTIY
TRBV6-1	11	TRBJ2-4	ASRDTWLDFQY
TRBV9	12	TRBJ2-1	ASMRTSGGNEQF
TRBV5-4	11	TRBJ2-1	ASSLTGGNEQF
TRBV19	11	TRBJ1-1	ASSGLLNTEAF
TRBV28	15	TRBJ2-7	ASSSFLVWTGSYEQY
TRBV14	13	TRBJ2-7	ASSHGLARVGEQY
TRBV21-1	14	TRBJ2-2	ASSRAGGTNTGELF
TRBV15	13	TRBJ2-5	ATSTGGSEAETQY
TRBV5-6	13	TRBJ2-3	ASRDLGRRSDTQY
TRBV6-1	13	TRBJ2-1	ASSSLAGANNEQF
TRBV19	13	TRBJ2-7	ASSIGGGTSYEQY
TRBV7-3	11	TRBJ2-1	ASSFTPDNEQF
TRBV6-5	13	TRBJ1-3	ASRSPGTGGNTIY
TRBV2	11	TRBJ1-2	ASSVDGNYGYT
TRBV29-1	13	TRBJ2-1	SVKERSLAGNEQF
TRBV29-1	11	TRBJ1-4	SVEAQGARKLF
TRBV2	11	TRBJ2-5	ASSFSPEETQY
TRBV6-6	13	TRBJ2-7	ASNRERGKAYEQY
TRBV20-1	8	TRBJ1-2	SGQGYGYT
TRBV29-1	11	TRBJ1-1	SGGSDRGTEAF
TRBV18	13	TRBJ1-3	ASSLGQHSGNTIY
TRBV12-5	18	TRBJ2-1	ASGLVLFGIGRSSYNEQF
TRBV11-2	13	TRBJ2-1	ASSPSLAGYNEQF
TRBV5-5	13	TRBJ2-7	ASSLDSGLSYEQY
TRBV28	12	TRBJ2-7	ASSLSGRAYEQY
TRBV5-1	9	TRBJ2-3	ASTTGDTQY
TRBV5-1	13	TRBJ2-1	ASRSSGALYNEQF
TRBV27	12	TRBJ2-7	ASRGQGRLYEQY
TRBV19	14	TRBJ1-4	ASSKRWVATNEKLF
TRBV28	13	TRBJ2-1	ASSRGSLSYNEQF
TRBV19	12	TRBJ2-1	ASSIGTSSIGQF
TRBV6-5	12	TRBJ2-2	ASSYPQGTGELF
TRBV4-1	11	TRBJ2-7	ASSQGQGMPKY
TRBV28	12	TRBJ1-1	ASSLHRLNTEAF
TRBV5-1	13	TRBJ1-5	ASSEQGNSNQPQH
TRBV6-6	12	TRBJ2-7	ASRKRDEGYEQY